Listed here are 8 T cell receptor beta chains from one sample, sequenced in a study of vaccination and CD4 T cells after COVID-19. Which antigens these TCRs recognize remains unknown. Time point given: late sampling 161 to 241 days after vaccination in a few convalescent patients. The treatment here: approximately 9-day PBMC culture with coronavirus spike peptide pools or control peptides (ViraFEST assay). The Oncomine TCR Beta short-read assay was applied to DNA of cultured CD4+ T cells. TCRdb analysed the PCR reads with MiXCR anew, one entry per CDR3 protein. This repertoire shows fewer than 20,000 distinct CDR3 sequences, 44% found once; its top ten account for roughly 16%. Sequencing was performed on CD4+ T cells from blood, cultured in vitro, taken about 7 months after SARS-CoV-2 vaccination. The receptors were sampled from a human donor who had recovered from COVID-19.

The V gene is TRBV10-3, the J gene TRBJ1-1, with TRBD1 matching 7 bases. The V gene end was trimmed by 6 bases and the J gene end by 11 bases; junction bases not matched to a gene: 21. Germline-derived CDR1 and CDR2 are ENHRY and SYGVKD. The CDR3 extends over 16 amino acids. The DNA for the CDR3 is TGTGCCATCAGCATGTACCGGGACAGCTCTTTCGAATTCGCTTTCTTT. This gives the protein CAISMYRDSSFEFAFF.

This chain uses TRBV11-3 with TRBJ2-7, with 8 bases identical to TRBD2. The CDR3 contains 15 residues. V gave up 3 bases and J gave up 1 base; unmatched junction bases: 5. CDR1 and CDR2 (germline): SGHNT, YENEEA. CDR3 coding DNA: TGTGCCAGCAGCTTCTTGTTAGCGGGATCCTACGAGCAGTACTTC. Protein: CASSFLLAGSYEQYF.

This sequence joins TRBV6-1 and TRBJ2-7; no clear D. This CDR3 has 15 residues. Germline values: CDR1 MNHNS, CDR2 SASEGT. The germline V and J ends were trimmed by 4 bases and 2 bases, with 15 bases remaining between them. As DNA, the CDR3 is TGTGCCAGCAGTGGATCCAAGACGGGCCCCTACGAGCAGTACTTC. This sequence encodes CASSGSKTGPYEQYF.

This sequence joins TRBV20-1 and TRBJ1-1; 8 nucleotides align to TRBD1. The CDR3 runs to 12 residues. Germline V lookup: CDR1 DFQATT, CDR2 SNEGSKA (reference sequence). J gave up 9 bases and V 6 bases, and 9 bases lay outside the gene matches. CDR3 sequence (DNA): TGCAGTGCAAGAAGACAGGGGAGACAAGCTTTCTTT. Its protein is CSARRQGRQAFF.

The CDR3 region is CSAPKSTGRGGGYTF. CDR3 nucleotide sequence: TGCAGTGCCCCGAAGTCGACAGGAAGGGGAGGCGGCTACACCTTC. The rearrangement uses TRBV20-1 and TRBJ1-2, with a weak D call TRBD1 (6 bases). V dropped 6 bases and J dropped 8 bases, with 25 bases sitting between them. Germline CDR1 is DFQATT and CDR2 is SNEGSKA (reference sequence). The CDR3 runs to 15 residues.

This clonotype was detected only a few times. The CDR3 DNA is TGTGCCAGCAAGGACGGGAACACTGAAGCTTTCTTT. It encodes CASKDGNTEAFF. The V call is TRBV2, the J call TRBJ1-1; no clear D. The CDR3 covers 12 residues. Germline-derived CDR1 and CDR2 are SNHLY and FYNNEI. The V end was cut by 7 bases, the J end by 1 base, with 7 bases between.

This clonotype turned up a few times. The CDR3: CATSATDRVGQPQHF. CDR3 DNA sequence: TGTGCCACCAGTGCCACAGACAGGGTTGGTCAGCCCCAGCATTTT. This chain connects TRBV24-1 to TRBJ1-5; 7 bases are shared with TRBD1. The junction had 9 bases not matched to a gene; V was cut back by 5 bases and J by 6 bases. Per germline, CDR1 KGHDR and CDR2 SFDVKD. This CDR3 comprises 15 residues.

In its sample, this clonotype was seen once. The chain employs TRBV9 and TRBJ2-5; possibly TRBD2 for D (6 bases). CDR3 length: 18 residues. Trimming stripped 0 bases from V and 5 bases from J, with 23 bases between. CDR1 SGDLS and CDR2 YYNGEE come from the germline V gene. The CDR3 protein is CASSVGPHLGIGRETQYF. The CDR3 nucleotides read TGTGCCAGCAGCGTAGGACCCCACCTGGGGATTGGGAGGGAGACCCAGTACTTC.